What follows is one T cell receptor beta chain and its context. Its antigen remains unknown. The sample originates from a study of T cell responses to AZD1222 COVID-19 vaccine. Study-wide findings and caveats: Regions 160-218 and 743-854 held dominance among vaccine-associated CD4 TCRs, which spanned spike.

This CDR3 has 16 amino acids. V lost 1 base and J lost 4; bases outside the gene matches: 6. From germline, CDR1 is LGHDT and CDR2 YNNKEL (reference sequence). Using immunoSEQ multiplex PCR, the repertoire was profiled, and TCRdb retains in-frame clones only, with some absent. The sample contains 90,000 to 150,000 clones, about nine tenths of which appear only once. The rearrangement joins TRBV3-1 (or the pseudogene TRBV3-2) to TRBJ1-4; TRBD1 agrees at 7 bases. This clonotype was obtained from an adult in good health. This specimen was peripheral blood, taken on day 0 of AZD1222 vaccination. This chain's CDR3 is CASSQVAGQYNEKLFF. In nucleotides, the CDR3 is TGTGCCAGCAGCCAAGTGGCGGGACAGTATAATGAAAAACTGTTTTTT.